The entry below describes one TCR beta chain. Its specificity is unknown. With 6 bases removed from V and 0 bases from J, the gap between germline ends came to 9 bases. There are 14 residues in the CDR3. Germline V gene lookup returns CDR1 SGHRS and CDR2 YFSETQ. The analysis combined second doses at about 4 or about 12 weeks. This entry comes from a study of T cell responses to AZD1222 COVID-19 vaccine. Whole-study results and caveats: It was only after the peak T cell response that any repertoires were sampled. Spike-wide vaccine-associated CD4 TCRs dominated at 160-218 and 743-854. Variant regions that are unmutated are reportedly the target of nearly half of spike-specific TCRs.

Only in-frame clones appear in the TCRdb table, and some are missing; sequencing was by immunoSEQ multiplex PCR. The table records 150,000 or so clones, 92% of them present only once. The TCR was taken from an adult who received the AZD1222 COVID-19 vaccine. The sequences come from peripheral blood, collected 28 days after the second AZD1222 dose. The V gene is TRBV5-1, the J gene TRBJ2-2; D perhaps matches TRBD1 (6 bases). The CDR3 DNA sequence: TGCGCCAGCAAACAGGGTCCGAACACCGGGGAGCTGTTTTTT. This codes for CASKQGPNTGELFF.